This is a list of T cell receptor beta chains from one sample in a study of blood T cell repertoires in COVID-19. Some clones are missing from TCRdb's copy, which holds only in-frame ones; the method was immunoSEQ multiplex PCR. The sample records just over 65,000 clones, more than 80% being singletons. The sequencing sample was made of peripheral blood. The receptors here all came from a man aged 25-40 years with acute or convalescent COVID-19. The CDR3 runs from the conserved cysteine through the conserved F or W. A D gene is named only where the DNA matches it firmly.

j_call d_call v_call cdr3_aa cdr3_nt
TRBJ1-2 TRBD1 TRBV2 CASSPTGEGYTF TGTGCCAGCAGTCCGACAGGGGAAGGCTACACCTTC
TRBJ1-5 . TRBV2 CASRRQDNSNQPQHF TGTGCCAGCAGGAGACAGGACAATAGCAATCAGCCCCAGCATTTT
TRBJ2-5 . TRBV24-1 CATSDLQSGAGETQYF TGTGCCACCAGTGATTTGCAATCGGGAGCTGGGGAGACCCAGTACTTC
TRBJ2-1 TRBD1 TRBV9 CASSVGTGQASNEQFF TGTGCCAGCAGCGTAGGGACGGGACAGGCCTCGAATGAGCAGTTCTTC
TRBJ2-3 . TRBV9 CASSVGVTDTQYF TGTGCCAGCAGCGTAGGGGTCACAGATACACAGTATTTT
TRBJ1-2 . TRBV7-9 CASSLGGPGYTF TGTGCCAGCAGCTTAGGGGGCCCTGGCTACACCTTC
TRBJ1-2 TRBD1 TRBV6-5 CASRTRTGNYGYTF TGTGCCAGCAGAACAAGGACAGGGAACTATGGCTACACCTTC
TRBJ2-7 . TRBV4-3 CASSQDIRAAGAEQYF TGCGCCAGCAGCCAAGATATCAGGGCGGCAGGGGCCGAGCAGTACTTC
TRBJ1-1 . TRBV18 CASSPTLGGGNTEAFF TGTGCCAGCTCACCGACCTTGGGAGGGGGGAACACTGAAGCTTTCTTT
TRBJ2-2 TRBD1 TRBV30 CAWRTRGTGVWSGELFF TGTGCCTGGAGGACCCGCGGGACAGGGGTTTGGAGCGGGGAGCTGTTTTTT
TRBJ2-2 . TRBV28 CASSPVSPNTGELFF TGTGCCAGCAGTCCGGTTAGCCCGAACACCGGGGAGCTGTTTTTT
TRBJ2-3 . TRBV7-3 CASSFKRITDTQYF TGTGCCAGCAGCTTCAAGCGGATCACAGATACGCAGTATTTT
TRBJ1-1 TRBD1 TRBV18 CASSADRGMNTEAFF TGTGCCAGCTCAGCGGACAGGGGAATGAACACTGAAGCTTTCTTT
TRBJ1-4 . TRBV27 CASSSLLGTYEKLFF TGTGCCAGCAGTTCCCTCCTCGGGACATATGAAAAACTGTTTTTT
TRBJ1-5 . TRBV19 CATGGFGQPQHF TGTGCCACCGGGGGTTTTGGTCAGCCCCAGCATTTT